This is a list of T cell receptor beta chains from one sample in a study of blood T cell repertoires in COVID-19. Method: immunoSEQ multiplex PCR; TCRdb's copy keeps in-frame clones and lacks some. This table holds hundreds of thousands of clones, approximately 91% found once. The sample comprised PBMCs or T cells enriched from blood (not recorded which). The receptors shown here come from a middle-aged woman with acute COVID-19. Each CDR3 is given with its conserved first and last residue. The D gene is left open where the match is weak. Clone size is stated in some rows and not others, as once, few, many or a class when expanded.

cdr3_length	d_call	clone_size	v_call	j_call	cdr3_nt	cdr3_aa
16	NA	NA	TRBV7-8	TRBJ2-7	TGTGCCAGCAGCTTAAGCCGGACAGAGCGTTCCTACGAGCAGTACTTC	CASSLSRTERSYEQYF
15	NA	NA	TRBV27	TRBJ2-7	TGTGCCAGCAGTTTATTGGGGGGGCAGACCTACGAGCAGTACTTC	CASSLLGGQTYEQYF
14	TRBD1	few	TRBV9	TRBJ2-7	TGTGCCAGCAGCGCCGGGACAGGGGGAAGAGGGCAGTACTTC	CASSAGTGGRGQYF
13	NA	NA	TRBV11-2	TRBJ2-5	TGTGCCAGCAGTCTCCGGGGGCAAGAGACCCAGTACTTC	CASSLRGQETQYF
17	TRBD1	NA	TRBV5-1	TRBJ1-3	TGCGCCAGCAGCTTGGACCCGACAGGGACCTCTGGAAACACCATATATTTT	CASSLDPTGTSGNTIYF
14	NA	NA	TRBV7-2	TRBJ1-4	TGTGCCAGCAGCCTTCGGGGGGATAATGAAAAACTGTTTTTT	CASSLRGDNEKLFF
11	NA	NA	TRBV20-1	TRBJ2-7	TGCAGTGCTAGCGGGGGAAACGAGCAGTACTTC	CSASGGNEQYF
15	TRBD2	once	TRBV10-2	TRBJ2-1	TGCGCCAGCAGACCGGGACTAGCGATATACAATGAGCAGTTCTTC	CASRPGLAIYNEQFF
13	TRBD1	NA	TRBV5-8	TRBJ1-1	TGTGCCAGCAGCTTGCAGGGGGGCACTGAAGCTTTCTTT	CASSLQGGTEAFF
12	NA	NA	TRBV6-5	TRBJ2-7	TGTGCCAGCACGACATTGGCACGCGAGCAGTACTTC	CASTTLAREQYF
15	TRBD1	once	TRBV4-1	TRBJ1-2	TGCGCCAGCAGCCAAGATTGGGACAGCTTCTATGGCTACACCTTC	CASSQDWDSFYGYTF
14	NA	NA	TRBV6-5	TRBJ2-2	TGTGCCAGCAGTTCCCCCAGGGGCGGCGGGGAGCTGTTTTTT	CASSSPRGGGELFF
13	NA	NA	TRBV11-2	TRBJ1-1	TGTGCCAGCAGCTTACGAGGGAATGAAGAAGCTTTCTTT	CASSLRGNEEAFF
14	NA	NA	TRBV2	TRBJ1-6	TGTGCCAGCAGTGAGCGACAGTATAATTCACCCCTCCACTTT	CASSERQYNSPLHF